The 25 T cell receptor beta chains given below trace back to one sample, sequenced in a study of T cell responses to AZD1222 COVID-19 vaccine. The protocol was immunoSEQ multiplex PCR, while the TCRdb copy is restricted to in-frame clones and leaves out a portion. Of more than 85,000 clones in the sample, just under 90% were seen once. The source was peripheral blood, collected on day 0 of AZD1222 vaccination. These receptors all come from an adult in good health.

With regard to this clone: Other DNA sequences in this sample translate to the same CDR3. The chain joins TRBV30 to TRBJ2-5; D perhaps matches TRBD1 (6 bases). The CDR3 runs to 12 residues. In germline, CDR1 is GTSNPN, CDR2 SVGIG (reference sequence). V lost 1 base and J 5 bases, leaving 8 bases between the germline ends. The CDR3 sequence: CAWSAGGETQYF. The CDR3 nucleotides read TGTGCCTGGAGTGCTGGGGGCGAGACCCAGTACTTC. The full variable domain, completed using reference TRBV30 and TRBJ2-5, is SQTIHQWPATLVQPVGSPLSLECTVEGTSNPNLYWYRQAAGRGLQLLFYSVGIGQISSEVPQNLSASRPQDRQFILSSKKLLLSDSGFYLCAWSAGGETQYFGPGTRLLVL.

V is TRBV28 and J is TRBJ1-1, with 10 bases fitting TRBD1. CDR3 size: 17 residues. The ends lost 6 bases at V and 1 base at J; junction bases unmatched: 11. Germline CDR1 and CDR2: MDHEN and SYDVKM. Here the CDR3 reads CASSLGTGAKGNTEAFF. The CDR3 DNA reads TGTGCCAGCAGCCTGGGGACAGGGGCGAAAGGGAACACTGAAGCTTTCTTT.

The genes are TRBV19 and TRBJ1-1; unclear D gene. The CDR3 runs 15 residues. The V and J ends lost 6 bases and 7 bases respectively, with 21 bases between them. CDR1 is LNHDA and CDR2 is SQIVND in the germline V gene (reference sequence). In nucleotides, the CDR3 is TGTGCCAGTAGACCCCGGGCAGGTCCCCTGTTTGAAGCTTTCTTT. This gives the protein CASRPRAGPLFEAFF.

This chain connects TRBV4-2 to TRBJ2-1, with a tentative D call TRBD1 (6 bases). This CDR3 spans 13 amino acids. Per germline, CDR1 LGHNA and CDR2 YNFKEQ. Trimming took off 6 bases at V and 4 bases at J, with 10 bases between the two ends. The CDR3 DNA reads TGTGCCAGCAGGTCACAGGGATACAATGAGCAGTTCTTC. Its translation is CASRSQGYNEQFF.

This clone was observed a handful of times. The V call is TRBV9, the J call TRBJ1-6; D remains unclear. This CDR3 has 12 residues. CDR1 and CDR2 (germline): SGDLS, YYNGEE. Trimming cost V 3 bases and J 15 bases, with 13 bases left between them. CDR3 DNA sequence: TGTGCCAGCAGCGGCGAGAATCTCGTCCTCCACTTT. Its protein is CASSGENLVLHF. The variable domain in full, completed from reference TRBV9 and TRBJ1-6, reads DSGVTQTPKHLITATGQRVTLRCSPRSGDLSVYWYQQSLDQGLQFLIQYYNGEERAKGNILERFSAQQFPDLHSELNLSSLELGDSALYFCASSGENLVLHFGNGTRLTVT.

This chain connects TRBV9 to TRBJ2-2, with D perhaps matching TRBD2 (5 bases). The V end was cut by 0 bases, the J end by 5 bases, with 17 bases between. This CDR3 has 17 residues. The germline gives CDR1 SGDLS, CDR2 YYNGEE. In DNA, the CDR3 is TGTGCCAGCAGCGTAGCCCTCTCAGGTTGGAGGACCGGGGAGCTGTTTTTT. Protein product: CASSVALSGWRTGELFF.

This sequence joins TRBV24-1 and TRBJ2-1; D perhaps matches TRBD2 (6 bases). With 3 bases removed from V and 4 bases from J, the gap between germline ends came to 15 bases. CDR1 is KGHDR and CDR2 is SFDVKD in the germline V gene. This CDR3 spans 16 amino acids. The CDR3 loop is CATSDQTGTLYNEQFF. For the CDR3, the DNA is TGTGCCACCAGTGATCAAACCGGGACTTTATACAATGAGCAGTTCTTC.

The chain is built from TRBV29-1 and TRBJ2-1, with D possibly called TRBD1 or TRBD2 (5 bases each). V gave up 4 bases and J gave up 9 bases, with 10 bases separating them. Germline CDR1 SQVTM, CDR2 ANQGSEA. The length of the CDR3 is 11 residues. CDR3 in amino acids: CSVAQRGEQFF. CDR3 DNA sequence: TGCAGCGTTGCACAGAGGGGTGAGCAGTTCTTC.

The chain is built from TRBV5-6 and TRBJ2-7; D call uncertain. Germline V CDR1 and CDR2: SGHDT, YYEEEE. This CDR3 has 14 amino acids. Between the trimmed V and J ends, which lost 0 bases and 1 base, there was a span of 8 bases. The CDR3 bases are TGTGCCAGCAGCTTGGCTTTGGGTTCCTACGAGCAGTACTTC. It encodes CASSLALGSYEQYF.

The chain uses TRBV19 and TRBJ2-3; tentatively, D is TRBD1 or TRBD2 (5 bases each). CDR3 length: 15 residues. The V end lost 5 bases, the J end lost 0 bases, and 12 bases lay between the germline ends. CDR1 and CDR2 from the germline V gene are LNHDA and SQIVND (reference sequence). The CDR3 bases are TGTGCCAGTAGTCGGTGGGGGAGTAGCACAGATACGCAGTATTTT. Encoded protein: CASSRWGSSTDTQYF.

The chain couples TRBV10-3 to TRBJ1-2, with TRBD1 as a possible D gene (5 bases). CDR1 is ENHRY and CDR2 is SYGVKD in the germline V gene. This CDR3 has 13 amino acids. V shed 2 bases and J shed 3 bases, with 7 bases lying between them. The CDR3 region has the DNA TGTGCCATCAGTGAGGGCAGGGACTATGGCTACACCTTC. It yields the protein CAISEGRDYGYTF.

CDR3 nucleotides: TGTGCCAGCAGCGGGGACAGCTCCTATAATTCACCCCTCCACTTT. The encoded protein is CASSGDSSYNSPLHF. The chain uses TRBV7-9 and TRBJ1-6, with 7 positions matching TRBD1. After removal of 5 bases from V and 0 bases from J, the junction contained 1 base not matched to a gene. The CDR3 runs 15 residues. The germline CDR1 and CDR2 sequences are SEHNR and FQNEAQ (reference sequence). The complete variable domain, with remaining parts taken from reference TRBV7-9 and TRBJ1-6, reads DTGVSQNPRHKITKRGQNVTFRCDPISEHNRLYWYRQTLGQGPEFLTYFQNEAQLEKSRLLSDRFSAERPKGSFSTLEIQRTEQGDSAMYLCASSGDSSYNSPLHFGNGTRLTVT.

The chain joins TRBV10-3 to TRBJ2-7, with 14 nucleotides matching TRBD2. CDR3 length: 17 residues. Germline CDR1 ENHRY, CDR2 SYGVKD. V was clipped by 8 bases and J by 2 bases; unmatched bases: 11. Here the CDR3 reads CAIGGGTSGGGTYEQYF. DNA of the CDR3: TGTGCCATCGGCGGGGGGACTAGCGGGGGCGGAACCTACGAGCAGTACTTC.

This chain uses TRBV6-5 with TRBJ2-3, with 11 bases matching TRBD2. Germline-derived CDR1 and CDR2 are MNHEY and SVGAGI. The CDR3 loop spans 15 amino acids. The V segment lost 6 bases and the J segment 1 base; nucleotides outside the gene matches: 3. The CDR3, as DNA: TGTGCCAGCAGACAACTAGCGGGGGGCACAGATACGCAGTATTTT. It specifies CASRQLAGGTDTQYF.

J is TRBJ2-3 and V is TRBV7-9, with 8 bases matching TRBD1. CDR3 length: 17 amino acids. V shed 5 bases, J shed 0 bases, and the junction held 10 bases outside the gene matches. The germline gives CDR1 SEHNR, CDR2 FQNEAQ (reference sequence). The CDR3 loop is CASSPDRGRASTDTQYF. The DNA for the CDR3 is TGTGCCAGCAGCCCAGACAGGGGTCGGGCTAGCACAGATACGCAGTATTTT.

Written as DNA, the CDR3 is TGCGCCAGCAGCTACGGGGGGACCGGGGAGCTGTTTTTT. Amino acid sequence: CASSYGGTGELFF. The chain joins TRBV5-1 to TRBJ2-2; 7 bases map to TRBD2. The CDR3 sequence is 13 residues long. V lost 3 bases and J lost 5; bases outside the gene matches: 1. Germline assignment: CDR1 SGHRS and CDR2 YFSETQ.

The J gene is TRBJ1-6, the V gene TRBV20-1; D call uncertain. V was cut by 3 bases and J by 4 bases, with 10 bases left in between. The V gene's germline CDR1 is DFQATT and CDR2 SNEGSKA (reference sequence). The CDR3 extends over 14 amino acids. The CDR3 here is CSASQRTYNSPLHF. DNA for the CDR3: TGCAGTGCTAGTCAGCGAACATATAATTCACCCCTCCACTTT.

The count of this clone is one. The chain uses TRBV7-8 and TRBJ1-2; 9 positions agree with TRBD1. The J segment lost 2 bases and the V segment lost 5 bases, leaving 6 bases of the junction unmatched. There are 15 residues in the CDR3. CDR1 is SGHVS, CDR2 FQNEAQ, per germline. Written as DNA, the CDR3 is TGTGCCAGCAGCCTACGGGACAGGGCCAACTATGGCTACACCTTC. This encodes CASSLRDRANYGYTF. Using reference TRBV7-8 and TRBJ1-2 for the parts outside the CDR3, the full variable domain is GAGVSQSPRYKVAKRGQDVALRCDPISGHVSLFWYQQALGQGPEFLTYFQNEAQLDKSGLPSDRFFAERPEGSVSTLKIQRTQQEDSAVYLCASSLRDRANYGYTFGSGTRLTVV.

The chain employs TRBV4-3 and TRBJ1-3; weak D call: TRBD1 (5 bases). The V and J ends lost 0 bases and 2 bases respectively, with 8 bases between them. The CDR3 is made up of 15 amino acids. CDR1 is LGHNA, CDR2 YSLEER, per germline. This CDR3 reads CASSQDGGTGNTIYF. The CDR3 nucleotides read TGCGCCAGCAGCCAAGATGGGGGGACTGGAAACACCATATATTTT.

The CDR3 sequence is CASSSQGQGFSPLHF. The CDR3 bases are TGTGCCAGCAGCTCGCAAGGACAGGGATTCTCACCCCTCCACTTT. The J gene is TRBJ1-6, the V gene TRBV7-2, with 8 bases lining up with TRBD1. CDR1 is SGHTA and CDR2 is FQGNSA in the germline V gene. This CDR3 has 15 amino acids. The V gene end was trimmed by 4 bases and the J gene end by 10 bases; junction bases not matched to a gene: 9.

This clone was seen just once. The chain recombines TRBV24-1 with TRBJ1-2; 10 bases agree with TRBD1. This CDR3 has 15 residues. The trim removed 3 bases at V and 4 bases at J, leaving 4 bases unmatched. CDR1 and CDR2 (germline): KGHDR, SFDVKD. The CDR3 region has the DNA TGTGCCACCAGTGATGAGACAGGGGGCACCTATGGCTACACCTTC. Translated: CATSDETGGTYGYTF.

The V call is TRBV9, the J call TRBJ1-1, with 7 bases that match TRBD1. CDR3 length: 14 residues. Germline assignment: CDR1 SGDLS and CDR2 YYNGEE. Trimming took 3 bases from V and 1 from J; bases not matched to a gene: 3. CDR3 residues: CASSGHRGNTEAFF. CDR3 in DNA: TGTGCCAGCAGCGGCCACAGGGGGAACACTGAAGCTTTCTTT.

A remark on this clone: Other nucleotide sequences from this sample produce the same CDR3. The chain employs TRBV6-2 or TRBV6-3 and TRBJ2-5; D gene unclear. The V gene's germline CDR1 is MNHEY and CDR2 SVGEGT. The V gene lost 6 bases and the J gene lost 5 bases, with 7 bases spanning the gap. The CDR3 sequence is 11 residues long. CDR3 in amino acids: CASSPRETQYF. As DNA, the CDR3 is TGTGCCAGCAGCCCCAGGGAGACCCAGTACTTC.

This chain uses TRBV10-3 with TRBJ2-5, with D perhaps TRBD1 or TRBD2 (6 bases each). Trimming left V 2 bases short and J 4 bases short, with 11 bases between. CDR1 is ENHRY and CDR2 is SYGVKD in the germline V gene. This CDR3 region has 14 residues. CDR3 sequence (DNA): TGTGCCATCAGTGAGAGAGGGGGGAGAGAGACCCAGTACTTC. Translation gives CAISERGGRETQYF.

The J gene is TRBJ1-3, the V gene TRBV4-2; D is unclear. Germline-derived CDR1 and CDR2 are LGHNA and YNFKEQ. Trimming cost V 4 bases and J 1 base, with 11 bases left between them. This CDR3 has 15 residues. The CDR3 DNA reads TGTGCCAGCAGCCCCACTCCCCAATCTGGAAACACCATATATTTT. As protein: CASSPTPQSGNTIYF.